This TCR beta chain derives from a study of post-analysis software for immune sequencing data. Looking at the study overall: As for disease course, relapsing-remitting, secondary progressive and progressive-relapsing multiple sclerosis were all included.

V was clipped by 5 bases and J by 4 bases, with 21 bases between them. The CDR3 is 16 amino acids. In germline, CDR1 is SGHTA, CDR2 FQGNSA. This clonotype was counted only a few times. The antigen is undetermined. Study-wide results and limits: A few TRBV segments occurring more often in patients than controls included TRBV5-6, TRBV5-1 and TRBV20-1. Normalized Chao1 diversity was significantly reduced in patients versus controls. Batch-matched samples strongly co-clustered by F measure.

Sequencing libraries made from TCR beta cDNA carried unique molecular identifiers. Each CDR3 protein gets one entry after TCRdb re-called the PCR reads with MiXCR. The sample has approximately 660,000 distinct CDR3 sequences; more than 50% are singletons. The TCR was taken from a girl aged 2-10 years with multiple sclerosis. This chain joins TRBV7-2 and TRBJ2-7, with a tentative D call TRBD2 (6 bases). The sequenced sample consisted of blood. CDR3 loop: CASSPRSGELTYEQYF. CDR3 nucleotides: TGTGCCAGCAGCCCACGTAGCGGAGAGCTTACTTACGAGCAGTACTTC.